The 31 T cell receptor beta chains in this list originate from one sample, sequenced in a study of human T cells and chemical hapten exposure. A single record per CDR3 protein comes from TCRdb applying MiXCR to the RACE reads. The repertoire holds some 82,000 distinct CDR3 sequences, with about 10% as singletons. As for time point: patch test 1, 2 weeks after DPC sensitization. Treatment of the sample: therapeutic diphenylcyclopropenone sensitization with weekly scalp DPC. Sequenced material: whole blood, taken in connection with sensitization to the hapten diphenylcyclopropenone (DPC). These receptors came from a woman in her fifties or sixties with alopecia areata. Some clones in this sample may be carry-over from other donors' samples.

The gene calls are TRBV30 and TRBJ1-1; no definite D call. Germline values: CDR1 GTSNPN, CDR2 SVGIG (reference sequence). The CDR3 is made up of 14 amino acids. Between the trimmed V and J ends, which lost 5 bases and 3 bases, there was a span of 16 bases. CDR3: CAWSWAGTHTEAFF. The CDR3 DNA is TGTGCCTGGTCCTGGGCCGGAACCCACACTGAAGCTTTCTTT. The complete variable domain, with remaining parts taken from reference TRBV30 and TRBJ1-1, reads SQTIHQWPATLVQPVGSPLSLECTVEGTSNPNLYWYRQAAGRGLQLLFYSVGIGQISSEVPQNLSASRPQDRQFILSSKKLLLSDSGFYLCAWSWAGTHTEAFFGQGTRLTVV.

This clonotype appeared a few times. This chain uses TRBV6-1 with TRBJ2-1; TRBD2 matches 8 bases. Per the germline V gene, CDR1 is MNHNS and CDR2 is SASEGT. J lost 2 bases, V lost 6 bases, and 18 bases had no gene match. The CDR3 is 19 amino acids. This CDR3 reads CASRENQRERGRAYNEQFF. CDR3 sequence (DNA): TGTGCCAGCAGAGAGAATCAGCGGGAGAGGGGGAGGGCCTACAATGAGCAGTTCTTC.

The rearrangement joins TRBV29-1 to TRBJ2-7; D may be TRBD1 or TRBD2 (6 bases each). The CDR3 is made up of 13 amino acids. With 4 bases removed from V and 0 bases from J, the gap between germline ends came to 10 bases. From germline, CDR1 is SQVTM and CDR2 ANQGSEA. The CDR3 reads CSVGGGLSYEQYF. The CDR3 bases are TGCAGCGTTGGAGGGGGGCTCTCCTACGAGCAGTACTTC.

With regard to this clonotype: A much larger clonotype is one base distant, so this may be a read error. The CDR3 nucleotides are TGTGCCAGCAATGAATTCCCAGGGTTTCAATCTGGGGCCAACGTCCTGACTTTC. It specifies CASNEFPGFQSGANVLTF. The chain uses TRBV6-1 and TRBJ2-6; a possible D gene is TRBD1 (5 bases). The CDR3 length is 18 residues. Germline CDR1 and CDR2: MNHNS and SASEGT.

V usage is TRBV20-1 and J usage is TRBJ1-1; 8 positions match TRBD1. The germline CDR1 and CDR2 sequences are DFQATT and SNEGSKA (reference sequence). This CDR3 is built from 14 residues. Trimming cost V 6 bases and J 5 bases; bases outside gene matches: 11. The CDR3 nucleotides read TGCAGTGCCAGAATGCAGGGGGCGGAGACTGAAGCTTTCTTT. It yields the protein CSARMQGAETEAFF.

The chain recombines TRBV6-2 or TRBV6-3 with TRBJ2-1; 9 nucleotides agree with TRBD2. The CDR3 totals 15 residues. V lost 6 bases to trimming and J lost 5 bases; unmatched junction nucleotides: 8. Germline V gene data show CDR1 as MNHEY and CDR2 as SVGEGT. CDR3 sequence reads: CASRPAGGRHNEQFF. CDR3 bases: TGTGCCAGCAGACCAGCGGGAGGCCGGCACAATGAGCAGTTCTTC.

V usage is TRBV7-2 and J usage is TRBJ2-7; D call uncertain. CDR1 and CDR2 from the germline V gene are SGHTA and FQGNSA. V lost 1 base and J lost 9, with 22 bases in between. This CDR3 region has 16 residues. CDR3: CASSLGPTLTQMWQYF. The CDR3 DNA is TGTGCCAGCAGCTTAGGGCCCACATTGACCCAGATGTGGCAGTACTTC.

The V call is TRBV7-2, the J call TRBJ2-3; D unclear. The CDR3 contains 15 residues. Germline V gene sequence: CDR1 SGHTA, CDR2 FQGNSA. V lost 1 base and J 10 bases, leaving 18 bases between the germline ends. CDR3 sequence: CASSLEGSRPLAQYF. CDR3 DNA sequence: TGTGCCAGCAGCTTAGAAGGTTCCCGCCCCTTGGCGCAGTATTTT.

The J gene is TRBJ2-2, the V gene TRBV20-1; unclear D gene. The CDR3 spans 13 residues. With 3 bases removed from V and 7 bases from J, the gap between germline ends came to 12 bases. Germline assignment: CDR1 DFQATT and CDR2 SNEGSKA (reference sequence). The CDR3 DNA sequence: TGCAGTGCTAGGGGTCAAGAGTACGGGGAGCTGTTTTTT. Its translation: CSARGQEYGELFF.

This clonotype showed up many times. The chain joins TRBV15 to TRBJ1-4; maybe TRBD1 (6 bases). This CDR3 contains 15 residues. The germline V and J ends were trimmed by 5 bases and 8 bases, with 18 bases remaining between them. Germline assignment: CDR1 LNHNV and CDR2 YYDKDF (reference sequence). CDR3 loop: CATSSRGGTAEKLFF. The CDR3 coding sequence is TGTGCCACCAGCTCAAGAGGGGGAACAGCCGAAAAACTGTTTTTT.

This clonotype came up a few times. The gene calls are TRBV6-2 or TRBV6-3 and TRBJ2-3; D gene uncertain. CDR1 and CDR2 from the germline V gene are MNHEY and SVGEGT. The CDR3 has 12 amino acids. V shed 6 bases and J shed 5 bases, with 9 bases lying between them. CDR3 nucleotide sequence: TGTGCCAGCAGCCCCTTTGGAGATACGCAGTATTTT. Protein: CASSPFGDTQYF.

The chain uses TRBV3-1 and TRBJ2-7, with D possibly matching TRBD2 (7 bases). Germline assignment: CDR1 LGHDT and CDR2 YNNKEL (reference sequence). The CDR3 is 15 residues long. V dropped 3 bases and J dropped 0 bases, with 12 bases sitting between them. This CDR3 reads CASSHRGRASYEQYF. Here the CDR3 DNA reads TGTGCCAGCAGCCATAGGGGGAGGGCCTCCTACGAGCAGTACTTC.

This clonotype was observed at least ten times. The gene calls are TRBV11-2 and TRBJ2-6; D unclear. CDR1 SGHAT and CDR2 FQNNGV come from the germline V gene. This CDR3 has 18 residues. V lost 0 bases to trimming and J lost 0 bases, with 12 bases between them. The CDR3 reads CASSLDVSLRSGANVLTF. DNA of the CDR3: TGTGCCAGCAGCTTAGACGTCAGCCTACGCTCTGGGGCCAACGTCCTGACTTTC.

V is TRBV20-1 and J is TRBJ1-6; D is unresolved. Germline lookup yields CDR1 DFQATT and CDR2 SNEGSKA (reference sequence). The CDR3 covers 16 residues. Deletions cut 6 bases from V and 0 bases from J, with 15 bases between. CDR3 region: CSAPGPTVSYNSPLHF. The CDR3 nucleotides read TGCAGTGCCCCCGGACCGACCGTCTCCTATAATTCACCCCTCCACTTT.

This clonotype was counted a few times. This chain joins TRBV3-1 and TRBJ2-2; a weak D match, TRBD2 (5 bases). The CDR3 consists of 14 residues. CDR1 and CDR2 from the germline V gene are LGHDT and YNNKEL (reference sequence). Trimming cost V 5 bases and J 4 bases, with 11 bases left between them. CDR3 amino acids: CASSSGLITGELFF. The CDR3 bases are TGTGCCAGCAGCTCTGGACTTATCACCGGGGAGCTGTTTTTT.

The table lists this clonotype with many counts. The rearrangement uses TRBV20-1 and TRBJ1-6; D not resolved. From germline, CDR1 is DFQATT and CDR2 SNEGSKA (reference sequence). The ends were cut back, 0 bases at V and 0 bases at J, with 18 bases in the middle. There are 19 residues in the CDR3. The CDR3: CSARDLDGREFSYNSPLHF. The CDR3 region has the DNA TGCAGTGCTAGAGATCTTGACGGACGGGAGTTCTCCTATAATTCACCCCTCCACTTT.

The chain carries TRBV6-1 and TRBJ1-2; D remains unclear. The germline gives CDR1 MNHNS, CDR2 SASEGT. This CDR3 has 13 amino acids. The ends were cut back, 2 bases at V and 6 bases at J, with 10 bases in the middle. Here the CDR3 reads CASSESAKNGYTF. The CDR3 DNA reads TGTGCCAGCAGTGAATCTGCCAAGAATGGCTACACCTTC.

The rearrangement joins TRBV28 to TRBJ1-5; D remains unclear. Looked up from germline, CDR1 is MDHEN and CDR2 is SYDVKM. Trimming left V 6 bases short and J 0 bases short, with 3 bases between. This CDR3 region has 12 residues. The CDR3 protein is CASSHSNQPQHF. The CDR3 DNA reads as TGTGCCAGCAGCCATAGCAATCAGCCCCAGCATTTT.

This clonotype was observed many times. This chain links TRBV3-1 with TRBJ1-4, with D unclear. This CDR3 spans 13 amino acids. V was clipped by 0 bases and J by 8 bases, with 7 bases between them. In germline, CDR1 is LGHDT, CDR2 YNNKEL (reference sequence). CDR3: CASSQDFAEKLFF. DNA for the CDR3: TGTGCCAGCAGCCAAGATTTCGCCGAAAAACTGTTTTTT.

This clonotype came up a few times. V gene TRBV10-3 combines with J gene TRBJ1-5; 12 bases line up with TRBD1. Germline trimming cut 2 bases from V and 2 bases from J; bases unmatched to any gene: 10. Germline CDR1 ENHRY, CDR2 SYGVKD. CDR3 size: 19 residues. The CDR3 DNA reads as TGTGCCATCAGTGAGCCGGGACAGGGGGCGCGGGGCGGCAATCAGCCCCAGCATTTT. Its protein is CAISEPGQGARGGNQPQHF.

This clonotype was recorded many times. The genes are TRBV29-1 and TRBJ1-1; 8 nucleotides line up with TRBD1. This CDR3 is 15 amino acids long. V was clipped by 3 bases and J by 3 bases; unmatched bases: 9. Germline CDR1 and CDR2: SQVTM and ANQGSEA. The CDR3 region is CSVERPQGADTEAFF. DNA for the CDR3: TGCAGCGTTGAGCGTCCGCAGGGGGCAGACACTGAAGCTTTCTTT.

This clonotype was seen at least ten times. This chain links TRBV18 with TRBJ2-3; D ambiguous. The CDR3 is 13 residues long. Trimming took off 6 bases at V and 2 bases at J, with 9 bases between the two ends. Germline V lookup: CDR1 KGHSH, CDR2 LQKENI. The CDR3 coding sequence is TGTGCCAGCTCCCGCCTAACCACAGATACGCAGTATTTT. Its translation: CASSRLTTDTQYF.

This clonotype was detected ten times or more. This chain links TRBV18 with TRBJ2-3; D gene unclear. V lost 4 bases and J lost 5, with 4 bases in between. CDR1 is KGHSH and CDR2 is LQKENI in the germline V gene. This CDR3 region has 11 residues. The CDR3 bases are TGTGCCAGCTCACAAAAAGATACGCAGTATTTT. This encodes CASSQKDTQYF.

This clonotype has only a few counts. CDR3 coding DNA: TGTGCCAGCAGTCCGTCCCGGGCCCCCAGGGGTGAAAAACTGTTTTTT. This gives the protein CASSPSRAPRGEKLFF. The chain carries TRBV28 and TRBJ1-4; TRBD1 is a possible D gene (6 bases). In germline, CDR1 is MDHEN, CDR2 SYDVKM. The CDR3 is 16 residues long. The V and J ends lost 5 bases and 7 bases respectively, with 20 bases between them.

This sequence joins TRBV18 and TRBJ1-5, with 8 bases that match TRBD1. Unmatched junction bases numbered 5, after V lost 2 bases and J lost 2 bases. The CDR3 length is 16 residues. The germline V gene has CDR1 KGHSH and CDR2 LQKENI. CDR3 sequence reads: CASSPRQGSGNQPQHF. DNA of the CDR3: TGTGCCAGCTCACCAAGACAGGGGTCGGGCAATCAGCCCCAGCATTTT. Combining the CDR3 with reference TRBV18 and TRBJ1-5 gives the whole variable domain NAGVMQNPRHLVRRRGQEARLRCSPMKGHSHVYWYRQLPEEGLKFMVYLQKENIIDESGMPKERFSAEFPKEGPSILRIQQVVRGDSAAYFCASSPRQGSGNQPQHFGDGTRLSIL.

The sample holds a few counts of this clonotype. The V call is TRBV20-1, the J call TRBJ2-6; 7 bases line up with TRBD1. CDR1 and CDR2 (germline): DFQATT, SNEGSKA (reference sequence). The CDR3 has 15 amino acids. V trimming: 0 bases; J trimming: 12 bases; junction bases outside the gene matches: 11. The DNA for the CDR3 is TGCAGTGCTAGAGATACGGGACAGAAATCTGGCGTCCTGACTTTC. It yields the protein CSARDTGQKSGVLTF.

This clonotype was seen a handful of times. As DNA, the CDR3 is TGTGCCAGCAGCTTGGGATACACTAATGAAAAACTGTTTTTT. Translated: CASSLGYTNEKLFF. The rearrangement uses TRBV5-4 and TRBJ1-4; no clear D gene. The V end lost 0 bases, the J end lost 2 bases, and 5 bases lay between the germline ends. Germline V CDR1 and CDR2: SGHNT, YYREEE (reference sequence). The CDR3 sequence is 14 residues long.

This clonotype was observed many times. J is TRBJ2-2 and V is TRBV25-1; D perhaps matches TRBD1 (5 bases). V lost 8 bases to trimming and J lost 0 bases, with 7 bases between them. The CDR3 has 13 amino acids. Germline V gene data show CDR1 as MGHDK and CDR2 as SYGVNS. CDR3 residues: CASGHPNTGELFF. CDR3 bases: TGTGCCAGCGGACATCCGAACACCGGGGAGCTGTTTTTT.

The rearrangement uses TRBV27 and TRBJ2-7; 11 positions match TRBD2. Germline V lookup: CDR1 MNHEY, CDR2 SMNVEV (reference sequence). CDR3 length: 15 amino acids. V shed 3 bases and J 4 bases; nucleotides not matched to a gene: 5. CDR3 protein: CASSLFGTSGYEQYF. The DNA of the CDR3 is TGTGCCAGCAGTTTGTTCGGGACTAGCGGATACGAGCAGTACTTC.

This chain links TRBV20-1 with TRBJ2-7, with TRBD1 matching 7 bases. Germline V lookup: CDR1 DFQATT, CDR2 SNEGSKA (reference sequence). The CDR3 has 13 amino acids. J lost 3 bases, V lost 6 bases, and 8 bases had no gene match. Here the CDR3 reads CSAPDRVFYEQYF. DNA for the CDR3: TGCAGTGCCCCCGACAGGGTTTTCTACGAGCAGTACTTC.

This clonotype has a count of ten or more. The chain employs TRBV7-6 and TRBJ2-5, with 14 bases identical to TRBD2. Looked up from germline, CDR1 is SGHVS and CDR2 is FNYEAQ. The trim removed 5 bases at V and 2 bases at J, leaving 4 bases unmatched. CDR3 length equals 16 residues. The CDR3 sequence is CASSHGLAGGQETQYF. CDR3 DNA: TGTGCCAGCAGCCACGGACTAGCGGGGGGACAAGAGACCCAGTACTTC.